What follows describes a single T cell receptor (beta chain). This entry belongs to a study of T cell changes during pregnancy in multiple sclerosis. Data came from immunoSEQ multiplex PCR; TCRdb stores just in-frame clones and leaves some out. The sample records about 61,000 clones, under 95% being singletons. The TCR comes from a female donor in good health, enrolled as a control in a pregnancy study. The sample consisted of peripheral blood, taken in the first trimester of pregnancy.

The CDR3 DNA reads TGTGCCAGCAGCTTACTCACTGAAGCTTTCTTT. Translated: CASSLLTEAFF. V is TRBV7-9 and J is TRBJ1-1; D remains ambiguous. The CDR3 length is 11 residues. Trimming took 2 bases from V and 4 from J, leaving 2 bases between them. Germline values: CDR1 SEHNR, CDR2 FQNEAQ (reference sequence).